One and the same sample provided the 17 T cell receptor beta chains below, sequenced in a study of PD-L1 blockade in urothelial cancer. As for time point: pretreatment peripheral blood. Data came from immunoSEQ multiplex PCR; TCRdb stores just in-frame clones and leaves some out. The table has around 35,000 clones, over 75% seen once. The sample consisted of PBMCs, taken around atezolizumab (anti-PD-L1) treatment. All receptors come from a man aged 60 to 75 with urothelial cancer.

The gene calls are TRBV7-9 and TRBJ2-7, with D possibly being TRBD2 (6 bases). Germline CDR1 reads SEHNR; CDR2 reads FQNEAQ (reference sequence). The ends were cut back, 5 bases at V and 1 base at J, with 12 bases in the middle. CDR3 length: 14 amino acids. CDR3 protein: CASSPQSGSYEQYF. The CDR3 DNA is TGTGCCAGCAGCCCGCAAAGCGGGTCCTACGAGCAGTACTTC.

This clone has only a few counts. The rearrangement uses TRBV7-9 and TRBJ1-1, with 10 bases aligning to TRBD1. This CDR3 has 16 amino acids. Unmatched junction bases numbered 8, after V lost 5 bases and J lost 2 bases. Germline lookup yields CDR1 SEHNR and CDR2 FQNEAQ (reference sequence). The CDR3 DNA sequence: TGTGCCAGCAGCACCACGACAGGGGGCAGTAACACTGAAGCTTTCTTT. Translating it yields CASSTTTGGSNTEAFF.

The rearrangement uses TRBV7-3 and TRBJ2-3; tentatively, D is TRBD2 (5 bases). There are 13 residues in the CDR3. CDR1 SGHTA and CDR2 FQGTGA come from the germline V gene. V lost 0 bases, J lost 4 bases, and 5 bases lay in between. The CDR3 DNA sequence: TGTGCCAGCAGCTTAACGCGGGCAGATACGCAGTATTTT. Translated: CASSLTRADTQYF.

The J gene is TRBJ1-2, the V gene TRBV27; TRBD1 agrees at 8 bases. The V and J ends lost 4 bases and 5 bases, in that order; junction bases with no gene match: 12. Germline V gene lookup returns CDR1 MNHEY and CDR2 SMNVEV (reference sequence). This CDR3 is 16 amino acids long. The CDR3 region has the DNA TGTGCCAGCAGTTCCCGGACGGACAGGGACGCATATGGCTACACCTTC. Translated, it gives CASSSRTDRDAYGYTF.

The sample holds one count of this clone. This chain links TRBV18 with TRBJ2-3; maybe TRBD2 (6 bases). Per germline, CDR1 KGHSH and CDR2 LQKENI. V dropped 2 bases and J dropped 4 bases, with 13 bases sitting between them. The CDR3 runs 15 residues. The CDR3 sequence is CASSPVTGAPDTQYF. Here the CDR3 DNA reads TGTGCCAGCTCACCAGTGACGGGAGCGCCAGATACGCAGTATTTT.

CDR3 amino acids: CASSGRRASREAFF. The CDR3 coding sequence is TGTGCCAGCAGCGGCCGGCGGGCCTCCCGGGAGGCTTTCTTT. V and J are TRBV9 and TRBJ1-1; D call uncertain. V was shortened by 3 bases and J by 11 bases, with 20 bases between the two germline ends. Per the germline V gene, CDR1 is SGDLS and CDR2 is YYNGEE. CDR3 size: 14 residues.

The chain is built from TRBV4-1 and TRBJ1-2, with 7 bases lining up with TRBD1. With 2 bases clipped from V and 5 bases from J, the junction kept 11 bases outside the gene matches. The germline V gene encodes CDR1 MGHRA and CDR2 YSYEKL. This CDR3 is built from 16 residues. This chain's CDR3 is CASSQSTRAGGYGYTF. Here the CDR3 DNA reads TGCGCCAGCAGCCAATCCACACGGGCAGGGGGATATGGCTACACCTTC.

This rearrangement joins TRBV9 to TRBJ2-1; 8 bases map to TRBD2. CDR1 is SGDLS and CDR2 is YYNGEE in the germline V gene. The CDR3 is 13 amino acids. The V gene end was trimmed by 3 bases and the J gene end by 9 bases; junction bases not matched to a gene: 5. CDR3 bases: TGTGCCAGCAGCGGACTAGCGATGAGTGAGCAGTTCTTC. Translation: CASSGLAMSEQFF.

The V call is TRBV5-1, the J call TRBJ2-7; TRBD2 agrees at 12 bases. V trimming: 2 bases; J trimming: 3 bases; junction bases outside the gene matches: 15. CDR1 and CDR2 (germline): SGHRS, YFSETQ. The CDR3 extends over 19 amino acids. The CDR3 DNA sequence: TGCGCCAGCAGCTTTGGTCTAGCGGGAGGGTCAGCGCTTCTCTACGAGCAGTACTTC. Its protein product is CASSFGLAGGSALLYEQYF.

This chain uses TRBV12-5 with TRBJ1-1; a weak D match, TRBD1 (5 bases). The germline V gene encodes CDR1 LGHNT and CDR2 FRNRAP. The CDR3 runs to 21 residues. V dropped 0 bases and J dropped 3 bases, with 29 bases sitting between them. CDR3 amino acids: CASGLVGGREFLRVGDTEAFF. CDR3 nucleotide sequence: TGTGCTAGTGGTTTGGTTGGTGGACGGGAGTTTCTCAGGGTCGGGGACACTGAAGCTTTCTTT.

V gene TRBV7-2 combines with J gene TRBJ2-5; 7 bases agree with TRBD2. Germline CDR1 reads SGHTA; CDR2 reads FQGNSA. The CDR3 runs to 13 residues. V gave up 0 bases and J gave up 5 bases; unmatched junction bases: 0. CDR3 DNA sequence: TGTGCCAGCAGCTTAGCCGGGAGGGAGACCCAGTACTTC. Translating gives CASSLAGRETQYF.

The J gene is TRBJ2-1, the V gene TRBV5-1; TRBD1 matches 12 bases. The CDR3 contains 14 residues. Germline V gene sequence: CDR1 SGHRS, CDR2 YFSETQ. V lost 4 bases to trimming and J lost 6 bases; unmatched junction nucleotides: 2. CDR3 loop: CASSLGQGANEQFF. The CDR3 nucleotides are TGCGCCAGCAGCCTGGGACAGGGGGCCAATGAGCAGTTCTTC.

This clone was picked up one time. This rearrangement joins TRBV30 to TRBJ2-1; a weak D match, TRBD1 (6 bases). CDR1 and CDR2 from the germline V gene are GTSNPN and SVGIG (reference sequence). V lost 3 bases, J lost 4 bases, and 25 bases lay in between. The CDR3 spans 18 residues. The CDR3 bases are TGTGCCTGGAGCCAATGGGGTTCAGGGGACCGGGGATACAATGAGCAGTTCTTC. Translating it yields CAWSQWGSGDRGYNEQFF. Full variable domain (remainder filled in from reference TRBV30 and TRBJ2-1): SQTIHQWPATLVQPVGSPLSLECTVEGTSNPNLYWYRQAAGRGLQLLFYSVGIGQISSEVPQNLSASRPQDRQFILSSKKLLLSDSGFYLCAWSQWGSGDRGYNEQFFGPGTRLTVL.

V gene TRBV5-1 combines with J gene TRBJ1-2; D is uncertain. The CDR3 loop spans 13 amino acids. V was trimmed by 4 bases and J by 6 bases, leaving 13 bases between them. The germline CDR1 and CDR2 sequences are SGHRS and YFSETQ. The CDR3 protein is CASSPEGADGYTF. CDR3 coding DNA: TGCGCCAGCAGCCCCGAAGGAGCCGATGGCTACACCTTC.

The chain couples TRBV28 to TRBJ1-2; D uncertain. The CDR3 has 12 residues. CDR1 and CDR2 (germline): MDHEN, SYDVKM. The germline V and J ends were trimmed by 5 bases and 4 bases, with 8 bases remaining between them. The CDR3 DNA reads TGTGCCAGCAGTCCCATCGGCTATGGCTACACCTTC. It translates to CASSPIGYGYTF.

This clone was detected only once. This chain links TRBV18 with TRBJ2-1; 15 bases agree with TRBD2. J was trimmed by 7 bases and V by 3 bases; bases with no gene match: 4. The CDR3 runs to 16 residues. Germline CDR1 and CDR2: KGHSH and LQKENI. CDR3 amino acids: CASSPPGLAGGNEQFF. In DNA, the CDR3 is TGTGCCAGCTCACCGCCGGGACTAGCGGGAGGAAATGAGCAGTTCTTC. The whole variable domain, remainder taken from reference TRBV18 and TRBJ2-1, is NAGVMQNPRHLVRRRGQEARLRCSPMKGHSHVYWYRQLPEEGLKFMVYLQKENIIDESGMPKERFSAEFPKEGPSILRIQQVVRGDSAAYFCASSPPGLAGGNEQFFGPGTRLTVL.

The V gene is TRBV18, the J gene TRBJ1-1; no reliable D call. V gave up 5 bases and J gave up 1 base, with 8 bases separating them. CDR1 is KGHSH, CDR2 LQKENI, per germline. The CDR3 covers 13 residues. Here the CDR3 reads CASSTDENTEAFF. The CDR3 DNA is TGTGCCAGCTCAACAGATGAGAACACTGAAGCTTTCTTT.